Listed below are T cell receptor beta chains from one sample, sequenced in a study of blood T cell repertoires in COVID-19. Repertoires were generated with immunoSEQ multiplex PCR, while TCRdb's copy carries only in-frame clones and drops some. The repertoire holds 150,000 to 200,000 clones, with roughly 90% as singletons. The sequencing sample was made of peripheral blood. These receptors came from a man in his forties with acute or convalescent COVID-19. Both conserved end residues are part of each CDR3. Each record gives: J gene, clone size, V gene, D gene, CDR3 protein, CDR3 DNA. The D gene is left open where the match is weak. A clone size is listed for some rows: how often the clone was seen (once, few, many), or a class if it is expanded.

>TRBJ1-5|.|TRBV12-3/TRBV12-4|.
CASSVDRSQPQHF
TGTGCCAGCAGTGTGGACAGAAGCCAGCCCCAGCATTTT
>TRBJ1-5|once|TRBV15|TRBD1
CATSWTGYSNQPQHF
TGTGCCACCAGCTGGACAGGGTATAGCAATCAGCCCCAGCATTTT
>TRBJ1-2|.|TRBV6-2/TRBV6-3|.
CASSSPFRGGRDGYTF
TGTGCCAGCAGTTCGCCCTTCAGGGGAGGGCGAGATGGCTACACCTTC
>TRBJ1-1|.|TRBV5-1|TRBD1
CASSSDRAGSTEAFF
TGCGCCAGCAGCTCGGACAGGGCCGGGAGCACTGAAGCTTTCTTT
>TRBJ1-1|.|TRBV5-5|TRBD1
CASSPGQGLGTEAFF
TGTGCCAGCAGCCCAGGACAGGGGTTGGGCACTGAAGCTTTCTTT
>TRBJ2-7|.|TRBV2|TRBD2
CASSEQAGGGYEQYF
TGTGCCAGCAGTGAACAGGCGGGGGGAGGTTACGAGCAGTACTTC
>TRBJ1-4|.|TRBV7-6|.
CASSLDRALSNEKLFF
TGTGCCAGCAGCTTAGACAGGGCTCTGTCTAATGAAAAACTGTTTTTT
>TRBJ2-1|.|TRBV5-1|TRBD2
CASSTSGLINEQFF
TGCGCCAGCAGCACTAGCGGCCTTATCAATGAGCAGTTCTTC
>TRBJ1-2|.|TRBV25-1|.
CASSDGRSYTF
TGTGCCAGCAGTGATGGCAGAAGCTACACCTTC
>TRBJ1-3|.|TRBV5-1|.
CASSLQGSSGNTIYF
TGCGCCAGCAGCTTGCAGGGGTCCTCTGGAAACACCATATATTTT
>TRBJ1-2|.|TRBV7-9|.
CASSLGDRTYGYTF
TGTGCCAGCAGCTTGGGCGACAGGACCTATGGCTACACCTTC
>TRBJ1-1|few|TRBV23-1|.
CASRPTRGLYAEAFF
TGCGCCAGCAGACCGACACGGGGGTTATACGCTGAAGCTTTCTTT
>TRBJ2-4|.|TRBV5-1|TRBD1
CASSLGGDSPIRGIQYF
TGCGCCAGCAGCTTGGGTGGGGACAGCCCTATTAGAGGCATTCAGTACTTC
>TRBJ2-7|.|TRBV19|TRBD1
CASSPYRGPYEQYF
TGTGCCAGTAGTCCCTACAGGGGGCCCTACGAGCAGTACTTC
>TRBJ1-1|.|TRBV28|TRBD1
CASRSGQGDTEAFF
TGTGCCAGCAGATCCGGACAGGGGGACACTGAAGCTTTCTTT
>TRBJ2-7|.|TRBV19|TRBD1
CASSIGTATYEQYF
TGTGCCAGTAGTATCGGGACAGCCACCTACGAGCAGTACTTC
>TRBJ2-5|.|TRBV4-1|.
CASSQDLDSQETQYF
TGCGCCAGCAGCCAAGATTTAGACAGCCAAGAGACCCAGTACTTC
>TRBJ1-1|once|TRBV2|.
CAGGRQSGEAFF
TGTGCCGGTGGTAGACAGTCAGGTGAAGCTTTCTTT
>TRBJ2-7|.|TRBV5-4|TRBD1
CASSDRAGGTYEQYF
TGTGCCAGCAGCGACCGGGCAGGGGGAACCTACGAGCAGTACTTC
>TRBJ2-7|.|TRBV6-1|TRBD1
CASSEAYRDRTSYEQYF
TGTGCCAGCAGTGAAGCATATCGGGACAGGACCTCCTACGAGCAGTACTTC
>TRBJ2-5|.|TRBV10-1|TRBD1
CASSSGQGFETQYF
TGCGCCAGCAGCTCGGGACAGGGATTTGAGACCCAGTACTTC
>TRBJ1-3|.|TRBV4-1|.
CASSQDLSPSFNSGNTIYF
TGCGCCAGCAGCCAAGATCTCAGTCCCTCCTTTAACTCTGGAAACACCATATATTTT
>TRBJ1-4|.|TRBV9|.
CASSVAIGSEKLFF
TGTGCCAGCAGCGTAGCGATAGGGAGTGAAAAACTGTTTTTT
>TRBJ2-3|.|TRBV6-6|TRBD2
CASRLAANGDTQYF
TGTGCCAGCAGGCTAGCGGCTAATGGGGATACGCAGTATTTT
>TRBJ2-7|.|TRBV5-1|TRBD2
CASSLGLAGVASYEQYF
TGCGCCAGCAGCCTTGGACTAGCGGGGGTTGCCTCCTACGAGCAGTACTTC
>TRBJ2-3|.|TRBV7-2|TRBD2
CASSLLAGQLPDTQYF
TGTGCCAGCAGCTTACTAGCGGGGCAATTACCAGATACGCAGTATTTT
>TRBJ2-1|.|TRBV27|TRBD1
CASRASGGNEQFF
TGTGCCAGCAGGGCCTCAGGGGGTAATGAGCAGTTCTTC
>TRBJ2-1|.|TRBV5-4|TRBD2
CASHGTSGNNEQFF
TGTGCCAGCCACGGGACTAGCGGAAACAATGAGCAGTTCTTC
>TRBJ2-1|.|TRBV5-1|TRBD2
CASSLRTSGGAKYNEQFF
TGCGCCAGCAGCTTGAGAACTAGCGGGGGGGCAAAGTACAATGAGCAGTTCTTC
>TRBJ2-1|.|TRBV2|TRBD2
CASTGGPVVVNEQFF
TGTGCCAGCACGGGGGGGCCGGTAGTAGTTAATGAGCAGTTCTTC
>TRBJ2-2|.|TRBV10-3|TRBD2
CATAGVGTGELFF
TGTGCCACCGCGGGGGTCGGCACCGGGGAGCTGTTTTTT
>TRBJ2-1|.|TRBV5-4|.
CATRSDISYNEQFF
TGTGCCACCCGATCGGACATCTCCTACAATGAGCAGTTCTTC
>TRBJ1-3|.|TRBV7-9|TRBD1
CASSFGQGTAGNTIYF
TGTGCCAGCAGCTTTGGACAGGGAACAGCAGGAAACACCATATATTTT
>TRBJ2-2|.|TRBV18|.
CASSPPRKPRANTGELFF
TGTGCCAGCTCACCACCGAGGAAGCCCCGCGCGAACACCGGGGAGCTGTTTTTT
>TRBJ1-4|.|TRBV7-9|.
CASSPNQGPKREKLFF
TGTGCCAGCAGCCCGAACCAGGGCCCCAAGAGGGAAAAACTGTTTTTT
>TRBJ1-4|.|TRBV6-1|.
CASSEPGLGRNEKLFF
TGTGCCAGCAGTGAACCGGGGTTGGGTAGAAATGAAAAACTGTTTTTT
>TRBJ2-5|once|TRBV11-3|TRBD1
CASSLGQGAIETQYF
TGTGCCAGCAGCCTAGGACAGGGGGCTATAGAGACCCAGTACTTC
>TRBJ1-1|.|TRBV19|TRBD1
CASSPRLLRLWDRGRTEAFF
TGTGCCAGTAGCCCACGACTCCTACGTCTATGGGACAGGGGGCGGACTGAAGCTTTCTTT
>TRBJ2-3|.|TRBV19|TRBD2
CASSLGGAGGLNTDTQYF
TGTGCCAGTAGCCTAGGTGGTGCGGGGGGGCTAAACACAGATACGCAGTATTTT
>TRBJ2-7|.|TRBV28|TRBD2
CASSSRVAGGYEQYF
TGTGCCAGCAGTTCCCGGGTAGCGGGGGGCTACGAGCAGTACTTC
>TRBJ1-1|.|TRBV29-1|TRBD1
CSALDRVKTEAFF
TGCAGCGCCCTGGACAGGGTAAAGACTGAAGCTTTCTTT
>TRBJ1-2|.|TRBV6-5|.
CASSYSTGSLLGYTF
TGTGCCAGCAGTTACTCCACAGGGAGCCTCCTAGGCTACACCTTC